The next 5 T cell receptor beta chains were all read from a single sample in a study of CD8+ T cells in alopecia areata. RNA, once extracted, was reverse transcribed into cDNA for use as the sequencing template. Using immunoSEQ multiplex PCR, the repertoire was profiled, and TCRdb retains in-frame clones only, with some absent. The sample holds fewer than 200,000 clones, approximately 59% seen once. Treatment of the sample: oral pan-JAK inhibitor, 5-10 mg twice daily. This specimen consisted of CD4+ T cells sorted from blood, obtained at approximately week 61, from a patient treated with tofacitinib. These receptors all stem from a human donor with alopecia areata.

This clone was detected a few times. The rearrangement links TRBV29-1 to TRBJ2-3; D is unclear. V lost 5 bases and J 4 bases, leaving 7 bases between the germline ends. This CDR3 contains 11 residues. CDR1 SQVTM and CDR2 ANQGSEA come from the germline V gene. In DNA, the CDR3 is TGCAGCGTTTCTGCCCCAGATACGCAGTATTTT. Its translation is CSVSAPDTQYF.

The V call is TRBV2, the J call TRBJ2-7; TRBD1 matches at 7 bases. Germline trimming cut 8 bases from V and 2 bases from J; bases unmatched to any gene: 9. This CDR3 is 14 amino acids long. The germline V gene encodes CDR1 SNHLY and CDR2 FYNNEI. The CDR3 DNA follows: TGTGCCAGCCGCCAAGACAGGGCAACCTACGAGCAGTACTTC. Amino acids: CASRQDRATYEQYF.

The chain uses TRBV9 and TRBJ2-7, with 9 bases identical to TRBD2. This CDR3 is built from 16 residues. V was clipped by 0 bases and J by 2 bases; unmatched bases: 6. In germline, CDR1 is SGDLS, CDR2 YYNGEE. In DNA form, the CDR3 reads TGTGCCAGCAGCGTAGCTCCCGGGACTAGCACCTACGAGCAGTACTTC. Amino acids: CASSVAPGTSTYEQYF.

This chain connects TRBV6-5 to TRBJ1-1; D not certain. The CDR3 is 13 amino acids. Looked up from germline, CDR1 is MNHEY and CDR2 is SVGAGI. V lost 8 bases, J lost 0 bases, and 10 bases lay in between. CDR3 sequence (DNA): TGTGCCAGCGTTGGACTTGTGAACACTGAAGCTTTCTTT. This sequence encodes CASVGLVNTEAFF.

V usage is TRBV30 and J usage is TRBJ2-3, with D perhaps TRBD2 (5 bases). The germline V gene has CDR1 GTSNPN and CDR2 SVGIG (reference sequence). Trimming left V 0 bases short and J 14 bases short, with 15 bases between. This CDR3 has 12 amino acids. This CDR3 is CAWSVDLDFGYF. The CDR3 DNA reads as TGTGCCTGGAGTGTTGATTTGGACTTTGGGTATTTT.